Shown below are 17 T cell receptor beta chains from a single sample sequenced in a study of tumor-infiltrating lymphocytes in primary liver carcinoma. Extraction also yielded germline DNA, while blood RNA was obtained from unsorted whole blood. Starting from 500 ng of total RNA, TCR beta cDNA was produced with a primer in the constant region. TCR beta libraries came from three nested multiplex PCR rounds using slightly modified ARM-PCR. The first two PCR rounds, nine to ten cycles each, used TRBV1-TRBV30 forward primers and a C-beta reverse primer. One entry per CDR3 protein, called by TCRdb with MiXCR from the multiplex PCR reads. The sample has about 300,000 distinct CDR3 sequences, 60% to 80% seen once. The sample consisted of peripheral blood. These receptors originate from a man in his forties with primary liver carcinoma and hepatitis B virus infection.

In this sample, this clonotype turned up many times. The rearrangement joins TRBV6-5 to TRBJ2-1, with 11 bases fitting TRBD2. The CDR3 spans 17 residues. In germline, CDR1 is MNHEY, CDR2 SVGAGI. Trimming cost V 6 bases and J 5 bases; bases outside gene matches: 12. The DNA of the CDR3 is TGTGCCAGCAGCTTTCAACGACTAGCGGGACATCACAATGAGCAGTTCTTC. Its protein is CASSFQRLAGHHNEQFF.

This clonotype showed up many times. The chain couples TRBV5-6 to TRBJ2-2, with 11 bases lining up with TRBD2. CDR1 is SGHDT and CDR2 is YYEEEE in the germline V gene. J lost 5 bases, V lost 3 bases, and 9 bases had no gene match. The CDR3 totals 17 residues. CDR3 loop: CASSSGLAGAGTGELFF. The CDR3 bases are TGTGCCAGCAGCTCTGGACTAGCGGGTGCCGGAACCGGGGAGCTGTTTTTT.

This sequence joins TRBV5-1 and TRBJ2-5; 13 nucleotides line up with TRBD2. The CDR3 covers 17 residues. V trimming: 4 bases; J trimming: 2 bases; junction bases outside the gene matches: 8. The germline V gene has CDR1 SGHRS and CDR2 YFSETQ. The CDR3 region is CASSAVTSGRWQETQYF. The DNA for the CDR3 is TGCGCCAGCAGCGCCGTGACTAGCGGGAGGTGGCAAGAGACCCAGTACTTC.

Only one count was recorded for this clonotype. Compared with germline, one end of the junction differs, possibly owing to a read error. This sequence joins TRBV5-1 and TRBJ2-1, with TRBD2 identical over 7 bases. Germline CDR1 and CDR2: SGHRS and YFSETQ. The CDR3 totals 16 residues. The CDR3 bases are TGCGCCAGCAGCCCTGCGGCTAGCGGCTCCTACAATGAGCGGTTCTTC. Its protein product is CASSPAASGSYNERFF.

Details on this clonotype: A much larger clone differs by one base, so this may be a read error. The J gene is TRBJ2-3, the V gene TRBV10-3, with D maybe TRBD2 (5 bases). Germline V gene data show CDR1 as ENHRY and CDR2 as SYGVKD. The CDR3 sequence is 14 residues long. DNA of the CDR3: TGTGCCGTCAGTTGGACTTCTCCTCCAGATACGCAGTATTTT. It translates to CAVSWTSPPDTQYF.

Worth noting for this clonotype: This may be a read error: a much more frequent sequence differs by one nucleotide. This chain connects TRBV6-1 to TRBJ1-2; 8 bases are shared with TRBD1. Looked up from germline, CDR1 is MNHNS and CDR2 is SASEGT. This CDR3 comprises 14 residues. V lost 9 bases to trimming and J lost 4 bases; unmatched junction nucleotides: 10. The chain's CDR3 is CASTSWTGFYGYTF. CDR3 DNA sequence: TGTGCCAGTACTTCCTGGACAGGGTTCTATGGCTACACCTTC.

The CDR3 DNA is TGTGCCAGCAGCTTACTGGGTTGGGAGGACACTGAAGCTTTCTTT. This gives the protein CASSLLGWEDTEAFF. The rearrangement joins TRBV5-6 to TRBJ1-1; D remains ambiguous. V lost 2 bases and J 3 bases, leaving 14 bases between the germline ends. Looked up from germline, CDR1 is SGHDT and CDR2 is YYEEEE. This CDR3 comprises 15 residues.

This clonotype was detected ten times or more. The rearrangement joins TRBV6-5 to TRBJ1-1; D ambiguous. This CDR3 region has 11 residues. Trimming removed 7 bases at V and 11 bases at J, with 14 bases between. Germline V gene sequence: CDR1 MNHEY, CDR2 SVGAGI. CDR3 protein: CASNNGVLAFF. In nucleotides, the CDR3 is TGTGCCAGCAACAATGGGGTTTTGGCTTTCTTT.

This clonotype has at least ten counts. The CDR3 reads CASSKGLAVTDTQYF. CDR3 sequence (DNA): TGTGCCAGCAGCAAAGGACTAGCGGTCACAGATACGCAGTATTTT. V and J are TRBV5-4 and TRBJ2-3; 10 bases line up with TRBD2. This CDR3 region has 15 residues. The germline V gene has CDR1 SGHNT and CDR2 YYREEE (reference sequence). With 4 bases clipped from V and 2 bases from J, the junction kept 4 bases outside the gene matches.

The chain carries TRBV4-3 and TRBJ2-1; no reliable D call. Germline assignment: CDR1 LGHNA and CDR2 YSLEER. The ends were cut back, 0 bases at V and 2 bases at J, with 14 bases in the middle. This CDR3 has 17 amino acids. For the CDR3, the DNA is TGCGCCAGCAGCCAAGATTCGTTGCTCCCCACCTACAATGAGCAGTTCTTC. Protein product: CASSQDSLLPTYNEQFF.

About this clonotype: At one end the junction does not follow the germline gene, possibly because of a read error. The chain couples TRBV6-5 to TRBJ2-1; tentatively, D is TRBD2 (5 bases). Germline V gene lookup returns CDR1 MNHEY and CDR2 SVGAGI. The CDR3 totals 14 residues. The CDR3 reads CASSQVGVVVEHFF. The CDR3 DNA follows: TGTGCCAGCAGTCAAGTCGGGGTGGTGGTTGAGCACTTCTTC.

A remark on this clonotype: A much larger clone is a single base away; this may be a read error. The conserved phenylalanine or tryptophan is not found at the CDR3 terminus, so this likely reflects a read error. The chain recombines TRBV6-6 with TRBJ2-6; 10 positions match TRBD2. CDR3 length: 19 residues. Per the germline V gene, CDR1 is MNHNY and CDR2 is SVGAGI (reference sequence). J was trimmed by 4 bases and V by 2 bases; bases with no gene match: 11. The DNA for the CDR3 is TGTGCCAGCAGTTACACTCGATCTAGCGGGAGAACGGGGGCCAACGTCCTGACTCTC. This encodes CASSYTRSSGRTGANVLTL.

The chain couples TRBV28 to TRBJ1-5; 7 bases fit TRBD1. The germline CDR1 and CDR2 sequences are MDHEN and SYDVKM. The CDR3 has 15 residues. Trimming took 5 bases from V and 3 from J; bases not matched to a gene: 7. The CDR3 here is CASSLTGALNQPQHF. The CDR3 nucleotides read TGTGCCAGCAGTCTAACAGGGGCACTCAATCAGCCCCAGCATTTT.

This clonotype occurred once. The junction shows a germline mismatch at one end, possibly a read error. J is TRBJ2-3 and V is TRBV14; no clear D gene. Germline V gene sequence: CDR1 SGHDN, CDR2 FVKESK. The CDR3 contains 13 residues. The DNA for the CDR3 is TGTACCAGCAGCCAAGCTAACCCTGGGACGCAGTATTTT. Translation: CTSSQANPGTQYF.

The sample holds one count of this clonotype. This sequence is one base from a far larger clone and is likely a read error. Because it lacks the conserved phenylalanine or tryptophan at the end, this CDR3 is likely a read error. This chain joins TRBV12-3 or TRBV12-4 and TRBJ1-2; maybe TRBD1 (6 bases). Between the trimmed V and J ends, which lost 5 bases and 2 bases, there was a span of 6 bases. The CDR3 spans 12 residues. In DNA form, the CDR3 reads TGTGCCAGCAGTCAGGGGAACTATGGCTACACCGTC. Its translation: CASSQGNYGYTV.

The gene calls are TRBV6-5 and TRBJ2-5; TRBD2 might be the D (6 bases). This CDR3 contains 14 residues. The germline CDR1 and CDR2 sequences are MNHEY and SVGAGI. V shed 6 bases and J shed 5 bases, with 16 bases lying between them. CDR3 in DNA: TGTGCCAGCAGCCAACGGGGGATCTCGGAGACCCAGTACTTC. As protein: CASSQRGISETQYF.

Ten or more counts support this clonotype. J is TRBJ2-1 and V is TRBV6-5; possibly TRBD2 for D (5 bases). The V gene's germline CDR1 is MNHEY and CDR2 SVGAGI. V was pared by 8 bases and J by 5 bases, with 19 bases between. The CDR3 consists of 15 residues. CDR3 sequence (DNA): TGTGCCAGCCTCGAGGGTCCTGCAGGCGACAATGAGCAGTTCTTC. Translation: CASLEGPAGDNEQFF.